Presented here are 11 T cell receptor beta chains from one specimen sequenced in a study of T cell repertoires in cytomegalovirus infection. Their cognate antigens are unknown. TCRdb itself ran the reads through MiXCR, one entry per CDR3 protein. The data contain some 920,000 distinct CDR3 sequences, about a third of them seen just once; the ten biggest clones take up about an eighth. The source material was cultured CD8+ T cells from PBMCs, sampled from culture after CMV antigen stimulation. All receptors derive from a human donor in good health (CMV status not recorded). Some clones in this sample may be carry-over from other donors' samples.

This clonotype was recorded at least ten times. This chain uses TRBV6-2 or TRBV6-3 with TRBJ1-1; D possibly corresponds to TRBD1 (5 bases). Trimming took off 2 bases at V and 4 bases at J, with 14 bases between the two ends. The germline CDR1 and CDR2 sequences are MNHEY and SVGEGT. The CDR3 sequence is 15 residues long. The CDR3 DNA reads as TGTGCCAGCAGTTACGAGGGAGGGGAGCCCACTGAAGCTTTCTTT. It is translated as CASSYEGGEPTEAFF.

There are many counts of this clonotype. This chain joins TRBV7-2 and TRBJ2-7; 7 nucleotides agree with TRBD1. CDR1 and CDR2 (germline): SGHTA, FQGNSA. Trimming cost V 7 bases and J 3 bases; bases outside gene matches: 6. This CDR3 is 13 amino acids long. The CDR3 nucleotides read TGTGCCAGCACCCGGACAGGATTCTACGAGCAGTACTTC. Translation gives CASTRTGFYEQYF.

The chain couples TRBV27 to TRBJ2-6, with TRBD1 matching 7 bases. CDR1 is MNHEY and CDR2 is SMNVEV in the germline V gene (reference sequence). V dropped 0 bases and J dropped 0; count of bases not matched to a gene: 5. The CDR3 sequence is 18 residues long. The CDR3 protein is CASSLSTGFFSGANVLTF. As DNA, the CDR3 is TGTGCCAGCAGTTTATCGACAGGGTTCTTCTCTGGGGCCAACGTCCTGACTTTC.

V usage is TRBV7-6 and J usage is TRBJ1-1; D possibly corresponds to TRBD1 (6 bases). V lost 8 bases, J lost 6 bases, and 16 bases lay in between. CDR1 SGHVS and CDR2 FNYEAQ come from the germline V gene. The CDR3 totals 13 residues. The CDR3 is CASSPTGSSEAFF. CDR3 in DNA: TGTGCCAGCTCTCCTACAGGGTCGTCTGAAGCTTTCTTT.

CDR3 sequence: CASSPGGGPVGTQYF. DNA for the CDR3: TGTGCCAGCAGCCCCGGGGGAGGGCCGGTTGGGACCCAGTACTTC. The chain employs TRBV7-6 and TRBJ2-5; the match to TRBD2 covers 7 bases. Germline V gives CDR1 SGHVS, CDR2 FNYEAQ. The length of the CDR3 is 15 residues. V was pared by 5 bases and J by 7 bases, with 13 bases of the junction left unmatched.

This clonotype has ten or more counts. The CDR3 sequence is CASEWEEGVTDTQYF. CDR3 nucleotides: TGTGCCAGCGAATGGGAGGAAGGTGTCACAGATACGCAGTATTTT. The chain is built from TRBV7-2 and TRBJ2-3, with D possibly TRBD2 on 6 matching bases. Germline V gene data show CDR1 as SGHTA and CDR2 as FQGNSA. CDR3 size: 15 residues. V was clipped by 8 bases and J by 2 bases, with 17 bases between them.

This chain links TRBV24-1 with TRBJ2-1, with 10 bases identical to TRBD2. CDR1 KGHDR and CDR2 SFDVKD come from the germline V gene. The CDR3 is made up of 16 amino acids. Trimming at V came to 4 bases and at J to 8 bases, leaving 10 bases not matched to a gene. Here the CDR3 reads CATSDTSGGAIDEQFF. The CDR3 DNA reads TGTGCCACCAGTGACACGAGCGGGGGGGCCATAGATGAGCAGTTCTTC.

The genes are TRBV6-2 or TRBV6-3 and TRBJ2-1; TRBD1 agrees at 7 bases. There are 15 residues in the CDR3. The junction had 5 bases not matched to a gene; V was cut back by 2 bases and J by 4 bases. CDR1 is MNHEY, CDR2 SVGEGT, per germline. Written as DNA, the CDR3 is TGTGCCAGCAGTTACCACAGGGGCGCGTACAATGAGCAGTTCTTC. Encoded protein: CASSYHRGAYNEQFF.

The chain uses TRBV7-8 and TRBJ1-6; D might be TRBD1 (5 bases). The V gene lost 1 base and the J gene lost 9 bases, with 10 bases spanning the gap. The CDR3 runs to 14 residues. Germline CDR1 is SGHVS and CDR2 is FQNEAQ. CDR3: CASSLGGTGSPLHF. Here the CDR3 DNA reads TGTGCCAGCAGCTTAGGAGGGACCGGTTCACCCCTCCACTTT.

On this clonotype: A single base separates this from a much larger clone, so it may be a read error. V and J are TRBV7-9 and TRBJ1-3; no firm D call. The CDR3 is 15 residues long. V shed 1 base and J shed 0 bases, with 7 bases lying between them. The germline CDR1 and CDR2 sequences are SEHNR and FQNEAQ (reference sequence). This CDR3 is CASSLDLSSGNTIYF. CDR3 DNA: TGTGCCAGCAGCTTAGACCTGAGCTCTGGAAACACCATATATTTT.

The CDR3 region has the DNA TGTGCCAGCAGTTACTTCACAGGGACTGAAGCTTTCTTT. Protein: CASSYFTGTEAFF. This chain joins TRBV6-2 or TRBV6-3 and TRBJ1-1; TRBD1 is a possible D gene (6 bases). The V and J ends lost 1 base and 5 bases respectively, with 8 bases between them. The CDR3 totals 13 residues. Germline V gives CDR1 MNHEY, CDR2 SVGEGT.